The present entry profiles one TCR beta chain with its context. Sample time point: pretreatment peripheral blood. V trimming: 4 bases; J trimming: 6 bases; junction bases outside the gene matches: 9. Germline CDR1 reads SGHKS; CDR2 reads YYEKEE (reference sequence). The CDR3 sequence is 15 residues long. Produced via immunoSEQ multiplex PCR; TCRdb's table is partial and in-frame only. The sample shows some 38,000 clones, 85% of them seen only once. These data belong to a study of PD-L1 blockade in urothelial cancer. In the study overall: Patients arrived having already received 0 to 3 prior chemotherapy regimens.

This chain connects TRBV5-5 to TRBJ1-2; TRBD1 matches 10 bases. The specimen comprised PBMCs, sampled around atezolizumab (anti-PD-L1) treatment. The TCR sequence derives from a man older than 75 with urothelial cancer. This chain's CDR3 is CASSGEGTGVNGYTF. The CDR3 DNA follows: TGTGCCAGCAGCGGGGAGGGGACAGGGGTCAATGGCTACACCTTC.